This T cell receptor beta chain was obtained from a study of blood T cell repertoires in COVID-19. About the research overall: T cells, B-cell-depleted T cells, or PBMCs provided the cDNA or gDNA that served as material.

As originally analysed: Nucleated cell number was recorded as an estimate derived from reference gene primer amplification. Assay: immunoSEQ multiplex PCR; the TCRdb copy retains only in-frame clones and omits some. V, J and clone size reflect that table, while D and trimming were determined from the DNA. The sample records 99,000 or so clones, around four fifths being singletons. Germline CDR1 is MNHNY and CDR2 is SVGAGI (reference sequence). With 2 bases removed from V and 4 bases from J, the gap between germline ends came to 9 bases. The CDR3 consists of 13 residues. Material for sequencing was peripheral blood. This TCR was sampled from a man aged 60 to 75 with acute or convalescent COVID-19. The chain recombines TRBV6-6 with TRBJ2-7, with D possibly TRBD1 on 5 matching bases. DNA of the CDR3: TGTGCCAGCAGTTACAGGCAGGGTTACGAGCAGTACTTC. Encoded protein: CASSYRQGYEQYF.